Here is one T cell receptor (beta chain) with its context. This entry is derived from a study of shared clonotypes between healthy human individuals. The repertoire was sequenced with immunoSEQ multiplex PCR; TCRdb's copy has only in-frame clones and lacks some. The data show roughly 2.5 million clones, with 90% to 95% seen just once and 0.13% to 0.15% held by the top ten. Trimming took 10 bases from V and 4 from J, leaving 14 bases between them. The V gene's germline CDR1 is MNHNS and CDR2 SASEGT. This CDR3 region has 12 residues. The genes are TRBV6-1 and TRBJ2-7; D may match TRBD1 or TRBD2 (5 bases each). Sequenced input: naive CD4+ T cells sorted from blood. Described subset: CD45RA+ positively selected. The receptor's source is a man younger than 35 in good health. CDR3 loop: CATERGGYEQYF. Here the CDR3 DNA reads TGTGCCACCGAAAGGGGCGGGTACGAGCAGTACTTC.